These T cell receptor beta chains were read from a single sample in a study of blood T cell repertoires in COVID-19. Generated by immunoSEQ multiplex PCR, the TCRdb table keeps only in-frame clones and is missing some. The sample records 120,000 to 150,000 clones, about 81% being singletons. What was sequenced was peripheral blood. Every receptor here comes from a woman of 80 years or more with acute or convalescent COVID-19. Each CDR3 is given with its conserved first and last residue. The order of the fields is J gene, D gene, clone size, CDR3 length, V gene, CDR3 DNA, CDR3 protein. The D gene is left open where the match is weak. Only some rows state a clone size, as once, few, many or a class for expanded clones.

TRBJ2-7 | . | . | 13 | TRBV5-1 | TGCGCCAGAGATACCGGGATCATCTACGAGCAGTACTTC | CARDTGIIYEQYF
TRBJ2-5 | TRBD1 | . | 15 | TRBV28 | TGTGCCAGCAGTTTACCTGACAGGGCCGAAGAGACCCAGTACTTC | CASSLPDRAEETQYF
TRBJ2-1 | TRBD1 | . | 18 | TRBV7-8 | TGTGCCAGCATTCGGGACAGATATTCCCAGGCCCCCTACAATGAGCAGTTCTTC | CASIRDRYSQAPYNEQFF
TRBJ1-5 | TRBD1 | . | 13 | TRBV29-1 | TGCAGCGTTGAAATTGTAGGGGGCCAGCCCCAGCATTTT | CSVEIVGGQPQHF
TRBJ2-7 | TRBD2 | few | 21 | TRBV6-2/TRBV6-3 | TGTGCCAGCAGTTACTCGATCCCCGGGACTAGCGGGAGGGCCAGTTCCTACGAGCAGTACTTC | CASSYSIPGTSGRASSYEQYF
TRBJ2-6 | TRBD1 | . | 17 | TRBV15 | TGTGCCACCAGCAGAGGGACAGGGTCCTATGGGGCCAACGTCCTGACTTTC | CATSRGTGSYGANVLTF
TRBJ1-2 | TRBD1 | . | 14 | TRBV28 | TGTGCCAGCAGTTTATTGGGGACAGGGGTCGGCTACACCTTC | CASSLLGTGVGYTF
TRBJ1-6 | TRBD1 | once | 14 | TRBV28 | TGTGCCAGCAGCCGGACAGGGCATAATTCACCCCTCCACTTT | CASSRTGHNSPLHF
TRBJ2-3 | TRBD2 | . | 15 | TRBV5-4 | TGTGCCAGCAGCTTAGCGGGGGCCGGCACAGATACGCAGTATTTT | CASSLAGAGTDTQYF
TRBJ2-3 | TRBD1 | . | 13 | TRBV2 | TGTGCCATCCTGAGGGGGCTGGGGGATACGCAGTATTTT | CAILRGLGDTQYF
TRBJ2-1 | . | . | 14 | TRBV19 | TGTGCCAGTACCCCAGCGAGCTCCTACAATGAGCAGTTCTTC | CASTPASSYNEQFF
TRBJ1-2 | . | once | 16 | TRBV15 | TGTGCCACCAGCAGACCCATGGGGGGGCGCTCCTATGGCTACACCTTC | CATSRPMGGRSYGYTF
TRBJ1-3 | . | . | 16 | TRBV4-1 | TGCGCCAGCAGCCAAGTTATACAGCTTACTGGAAACACCATATATTTT | CASSQVIQLTGNTIYF
TRBJ1-5 | TRBD1 | . | 17 | TRBV19 | TGTGCCAGTAGTATAGTGGGGGGACAGGGGGCCAATCAGCCCCAGCATTTT | CASSIVGGQGANQPQHF
TRBJ2-1 | . | . | 13 | TRBV2 | TGTGCCAGCATCGTTCGGGGTCTGAATGAGCAGTTCTTC | CASIVRGLNEQFF
TRBJ2-7 | . | . | 14 | TRBV7-2 | TGTGCCAGCAGCTACACATTACAGGGCTACGAGCAGTACTTC | CASSYTLQGYEQYF
TRBJ2-3 | TRBD2 | . | 16 | TRBV28 | TGTGCCAGCAGACTTAGCGGGGGGGCTTACGCAGATACGCAGTATTTT | CASRLSGGAYADTQYF
TRBJ2-5 | TRBD2 | . | 16 | TRBV7-2 | TGTGCCAGCAGCAGGGGTAGCGGGGGCCTCCAAGAGACCCAGTACTTC | CASSRGSGGLQETQYF
TRBJ2-1 | . | . | 11 | TRBV19 | TGTGCCAGTAGTGGAGTGTCTGAGCAGTTCTTC | CASSGVSEQFF
TRBJ2-2 | . | . | 12 | TRBV12-3/TRBV12-4 | TGTGCCAGCAGACAGAACACCGGGGAGCTGTTTTTT | CASRQNTGELFF
TRBJ1-6 | TRBD1 | . | 12 | TRBV28 | TGTGCCAGCAAGGGGGCAGGTTCACCCCTCCACTTT | CASKGAGSPLHF
TRBJ2-2 | TRBD1 | . | 13 | TRBV12-3/TRBV12-4 | TGTGCCAGCCAGGGGGTTGACACCGGGGAGCTGTTTTTT | CASQGVDTGELFF
TRBJ2-1 | TRBD2 | . | 16 | TRBV5-4 | TGTGCCAGCAGCTTGGGCGGCGGGAGGGGATACAATGAGCAGTTCTTC | CASSLGGGRGYNEQFF
TRBJ1-1 | . | . | 14 | TRBV6-6 | TGTGCCAGCAGTTACTCGGACTCTAACACTGAAGCTTTCTTT | CASSYSDSNTEAFF
TRBJ2-1 | TRBD1 | . | 16 | TRBV7-8 | TGTGCCAGCAGCAGACAGGGTGAATGGTCGAGGAATGAGCAGTTCTTC | CASSRQGEWSRNEQFF
TRBJ2-7 | . | . | 14 | TRBV28 | TGTGCCAGCAGTTTCTTTATCGCAGGGGACGAGCAGTACTTC | CASSFFIAGDEQYF
TRBJ1-6 | . | . | 13 | TRBV28 | TGTGCCAGCAGCCAACGCAGGATTTCACCCCTCCACTTT | CASSQRRISPLHF
TRBJ2-7 | TRBD1 | . | 13 | TRBV11-2 | TGTGCCAGCAGCCGGGACAGCTACCGCGAGCAGTACTTC | CASSRDSYREQYF
TRBJ1-5 | . | . | 17 | TRBV19 | TGTGCCAGTAGTATAGTCGTAGGAGACAGGAGCAATCAGCCCCAGCATTTT | CASSIVVGDRSNQPQHF
TRBJ2-7 | TRBD2 | . | 16 | TRBV4-1 | TGCGCCAGCAGCCAAGATCCGAGGGGACTAGTTGACGAGCAGTACTTC | CASSQDPRGLVDEQYF
TRBJ1-1 | . | . | 12 | TRBV3-1/TRBV3-2 | TGTGCCAGCAGCCAAATCGGGACTGAAGCTTTCTTT | CASSQIGTEAFF
TRBJ1-2 | . | . | 15 | TRBV16 | TGTGCCAGCAACCCGGGAGTGTCAGGGAACTATGGCTACACCTTC | CASNPGVSGNYGYTF
TRBJ2-1 | TRBD2 | . | 15 | TRBV2 | TGTGCCAGCAGTGACCCGGGACTAGCTTTAGTTGAGCAGTTCTTC | CASSDPGLALVEQFF
TRBJ1-5 | . | few | 15 | TRBV7-8 | TGTGCCAGCAGCTTAGGGGCCGCCAATTCGCAGCCCCAGCATTTT | CASSLGAANSQPQHF
TRBJ2-7 | TRBD1 | . | 13 | TRBV6-5 | TGTGCCAGCAGTTACATGCCAGGGGGCGAGCAGTACTTC | CASSYMPGGEQYF
TRBJ1-1 | . | . | 12 | TRBV28 | TGTGCCAGCAGTTTTTGGGCAGGGGAAGCTTTCTTT | CASSFWAGEAFF
TRBJ1-5 | . | once | 13 | TRBV3-1/TRBV3-2 | TGTGCCAGCAGCCAAGACAGGGATCAGCCCCAGCATTTT | CASSQDRDQPQHF
TRBJ2-7 | . | . | 15 | TRBV7-7 | TGTGCCAGCAGCTTTGTTGGGACCGGGGGCTACGAGCAGTACTTC | CASSFVGTGGYEQYF
TRBJ2-3 | TRBD2 | . | 15 | TRBV5-5 | TGTGCCAGCAGCGTTGTTGGGGGGGGCACAGATACGCAGTATTTT | CASSVVGGGTDTQYF
TRBJ1-1 | TRBD1 | . | 14 | TRBV27 | TGTGCCAGCAGTTTAGTCTCCAGGGGGACTGAAGCTTTCTTT | CASSLVSRGTEAFF
TRBJ2-7 | . | few | 14 | TRBV5-6 | TGTGCCAGCAGCTTGGGCCTTACGCCTCGGGAGCAGTACTTC | CASSLGLTPREQYF
TRBJ2-7 | . | . | 15 | TRBV7-2 | TGTGCCAGCAGCTTAGAGGCTACAGGGTGGTACGAGCAGTACTTC | CASSLEATGWYEQYF
TRBJ1-1 | TRBD1 | . | 15 | TRBV7-3 | TGTGCCAGCAGCATATCGGGACAGGGGGGCACTGAAGCTTTCTTT | CASSISGQGGTEAFF
TRBJ2-7 | TRBD2 | . | 16 | TRBV2 | TGTGCCAGCAGGGGACTAGCGGACGTCGGGTCCTACGAGCAGTACTTC | CASRGLADVGSYEQYF
TRBJ2-3 | . | . | 14 | TRBV2 | TGTGCCAGCAGGGGCAGAACTAGCACAGATACGCAGTATTTT | CASRGRTSTDTQYF
TRBJ2-7 | TRBD2 | . | 13 | TRBV20-1 | TGCAGTGCTAGTTTCCGGGAGGACTACGAGCAGTACTTC | CSASFREDYEQYF
TRBJ2-3 | . | . | 16 | TRBV5-1 | TGCGCCAGCAGCTTGGCTGTCGGGATCAGAACAGATACGCAGTATTTT | CASSLAVGIRTDTQYF
TRBJ1-1 | . | . | 15 | TRBV5-1 | TGCGCCAGCAGCTTGGAAGTGGGCAGGGACACTGAAGCTTTCTTT | CASSLEVGRDTEAFF
TRBJ2-7 | . | . | 13 | TRBV6-5 | TGTGCCAGCAGTTACTCGAACGGGGGCGAGCAGTACTTC | CASSYSNGGEQYF
TRBJ2-3 | TRBD2 | . | 15 | TRBV5-4 | TGTGCCAGCAGCTTGCGGCGGGGGGCCACAGATACGCAGTATTTT | CASSLRRGATDTQYF
TRBJ2-1 | . | . | 14 | TRBV19 | TGTGCCAGTAAGAGGAGTGGAAGAGGTGACGAGCAGTTCTTC | CASKRSGRGDEQFF
TRBJ1-6 | TRBD1 | . | 18 | TRBV18 | TGTGCCAGCTCACGAGCGACAGGGGGCAGCTCCTATAATTCACCCCTCCACTTT | CASSRATGGSSYNSPLHF
TRBJ2-4 | . | . | 17 | TRBV4-1 | TGCGCCAGCAGCCAAGATCTCAGCCCCAGGATCGGAAACATTCAGTACTTC | CASSQDLSPRIGNIQYF
TRBJ2-1 | . | . | 14 | TRBV13 | TGTGCCAGCAGCGTAACATCAGGGTACAATGAGCAGTTCTTC | CASSVTSGYNEQFF
TRBJ2-1 | TRBD2 | . | 12 | TRBV29-1 | TGCAGCGTTCAAGGACTAGCGGGGGAGCAGTTCTTC | CSVQGLAGEQFF
TRBJ1-2 | . | . | 14 | TRBV20-1 | TGCAGTGCTAGTTTTCCGGGAGGGGGCTATGGCTACACCTTC | CSASFPGGGYGYTF